The next 12 T cell receptor beta chains were all read from a single sample in a study of T cells after yellow fever vaccination. TCRdb itself ran the 5' RACE reads through MiXCR, one entry per CDR3 protein. The top ten hold under 4% of the sample, which has fewer than 400,000 distinct CDR3 sequences, over 8.5% seen once. The input for sequencing was CD4+ T cells sorted from PBMCs, taken 45 days after the yellow fever booster vaccination. Receptors originate from a man in his late teens or twenties who received the YFV17D yellow fever vaccine.

The V call is TRBV27, the J call TRBJ1-1; D is perhaps TRBD1 (6 bases). Trimming removed 5 bases from V and 5 bases from J, with 12 bases in between. In germline, CDR1 is MNHEY, CDR2 SMNVEV (reference sequence). This CDR3 is 13 amino acids long. CDR3 region: CASSPRQVTEAFF. The CDR3, as DNA: TGTGCCAGCAGTCCGCGACAGGTGACTGAAGCTTTCTTT.

In its sample, this clonotype was seen a few times. CDR3 in amino acids: CASSPPREGNEQFF. CDR3 sequence (DNA): TGTGCCAGCTCACCGCCAAGGGAAGGCAATGAGCAGTTCTTC. The gene calls are TRBV18 and TRBJ2-1, with D hard to call. The V gene's germline CDR1 is KGHSH and CDR2 LQKENI. Trimming shortened V by 3 bases and J by 6 bases, and 12 bases separated the two germline ends. The CDR3 is 14 amino acids.

This clonotype was detected a few times. V usage is TRBV4-3 and J usage is TRBJ1-5; D is undetermined. V was pared by 0 bases and J by 9 bases, with 12 bases between. The CDR3 length is 14 residues. CDR1 and CDR2 (germline): LGHNA, YSLEER. CDR3 in DNA: TGCGCCAGCAGCCAAGAAGGCGACGGACGGCCCCAGCATTTT. This translates into CASSQEGDGRPQHF.

This CDR3 is CASSHGQALPEETQYF. The CDR3 nucleotides are TGCGCCAGCAGCCATGGACAGGCCCTCCCTGAAGAGACCCAGTACTTC. The chain couples TRBV4-1 to TRBJ2-5, with 7 nucleotides matching TRBD1. Germline CDR1 and CDR2: MGHRA and YSYEKL. The CDR3 spans 16 residues. The V gene end was trimmed by 3 bases and the J gene end by 3 bases; junction bases not matched to a gene: 10.

This clonotype occurred a few times. This chain connects TRBV7-2 to TRBJ2-1; possibly TRBD1 for D (5 bases). The CDR3 totals 14 residues. The germline CDR1 and CDR2 sequences are SGHTA and FQGNSA. V dropped 1 base and J dropped 5 bases, with 9 bases sitting between them. CDR3 nucleotide sequence: TGTGCCAGCAGCTTAGGGCAGGGCCACAATGAGCAGTTCTTC. This encodes CASSLGQGHNEQFF. Based on the CDR3 plus reference TRBV7-2 and TRBJ2-1, the full variable domain is GAGVSQSPSNKVTEKGKDVELRCDPISGHTALYWYRQSLGQGLEFLIYFQGNSAPDKSGLPSDRFSAERTGGSVSTLTIQRTQQEDSAVYLCASSLGQGHNEQFFGPGTRLTVL.

In this sample, this clonotype turned up a few times. The V call is TRBV5-6, the J call TRBJ2-5; D is unresolved. V was cut by 4 bases and J by 5 bases, with 12 bases left in between. The length of the CDR3 is 13 residues. Germline V CDR1 and CDR2: SGHDT, YYEEEE. CDR3 loop: CASSHGVGETQYF. For the CDR3, the DNA is TGTGCCAGCAGCCACGGCGTAGGGGAGACCCAGTACTTC.

This clonotype has just a few counts. The chain is built from TRBV12-3 or TRBV12-4 and TRBJ2-3; no definite D call. Trimming removed 4 bases at V and 2 bases at J, with 4 bases between. The CDR3 has 12 residues. The CDR3 loop reads CASSWNTDTQYF. Here the CDR3 DNA reads TGTGCCAGCAGTTGGAACACAGATACGCAGTATTTT.

This clonotype was observed a few times. The V and J genes are TRBV20-1 and TRBJ2-3; possible D gene TRBD1, 6 bases. Germline values: CDR1 DFQATT, CDR2 SNEGSKA (reference sequence). The germline V and J ends were trimmed by 4 bases and 5 bases, with 10 bases remaining between them. The CDR3 spans 12 residues. The CDR3 DNA follows: TGCAGTGCTACAGAAGGGGGAGATACGCAGTATTTT. Translating it yields CSATEGGDTQYF.

The sample holds a few counts of this clonotype. J is TRBJ1-1 and V is TRBV12-3 or TRBV12-4; D is perhaps TRBD1 (6 bases). The germline V and J ends were trimmed by 1 base and 4 bases, with 10 bases remaining between them. The CDR3 loop spans 14 amino acids. The DNA of the CDR3 is TGTGCCAGCAGTTTAGAGGGGGTTAGCACTGAAGCTTTCTTT. It yields the protein CASSLEGVSTEAFF.

This clonotype has at least ten counts. The chain joins TRBV7-8 to TRBJ1-1; 10 nucleotides line up with TRBD1. CDR1 and CDR2 (germline): SGHVS, FQNEAQ. CDR3 length equals 16 residues. V lost 2 bases to trimming and J lost 4 bases; unmatched junction nucleotides: 7. CDR3 bases: TGTGCCAGCAGCTTAAAGAGGGACAGGGGACGCACTGAAGCTTTCTTT. This codes for CASSLKRDRGRTEAFF.

This clonotype has more than one count but fewer than ten. The chain joins TRBV5-1 to TRBJ1-1, with TRBD1 as a possible D gene (5 bases). V was cut by 4 bases and J by 6 bases, with 16 bases left in between. The germline V gene encodes CDR1 SGHRS and CDR2 YFSETQ. The CDR3 has 14 amino acids. Written as DNA, the CDR3 is TGCGCCAGCAGCCTTGGGACCGACAACCCTGAAGCTTTCTTT. Its translation is CASSLGTDNPEAFF.

The CDR3 nucleotides are TGTGCCAGCAGCAAACGGACAGGGTGGGACACCGGGGAGCTGTTTTTT. This encodes CASSKRTGWDTGELFF. The chain combines TRBV5-6 with TRBJ2-2, with 8 bases fitting TRBD1. Per the germline V gene, CDR1 is SGHDT and CDR2 is YYEEEE. Trimming took 4 bases from V and 3 from J; bases not matched to a gene: 8. The CDR3 extends over 16 amino acids. The full variable domain, with the rest looked up from reference TRBV5-6 and TRBJ2-2, is DAGVTQSPTHLIKTRGQQVTLRCSPKSGHDTVSWYQQALGQGPQFIFQYYEEEERQRGNFPDRFSGHQFPNYSSELNVNALLLGDSALYLCASSKRTGWDTGELFFGEGSRLTVL.